The 24 T cell receptor beta chains listed next were all sequenced from one sample in a study of T cells in Graves' hyperthyroidism and ophthalmopathy (dated by TCRdb to the late 2010s). Library construction relied on multiplex PCR. Reads for this sample came from an Illumina HiSeq 2000. TCR beta CDR3 regions were amplified from RNA transcripts. The TCR CDR3 was subjected to a first round of RT-PCR using the HTBI primer set and the Qiagen OneStep RT-PCR kit. TCRdb took the public reads, trimmed them with fastp at Q25, ran MiXCR for clone calling and kept in-frame beta chains. Identical CDR3 protein sequences are pooled into one entry, listed with their most common genes and DNA. Across this sample there are hundreds of thousands of distinct CDR3 sequences, with less than 25% seen only once. The ten largest clones capture approximately 11% of the sample. Specimen: blood. The receptors originated from a woman in her 30s with Graves' ophthalmopathy.

About this clonotype: It may be a read error: a sequence one base away is much more abundant. The chain recombines TRBV2 with TRBJ2-7, with 7 bases that match TRBD1. Germline V gene data show CDR1 as SNHLY and CDR2 as FYNNEI. The CDR3 length is 13 residues. DNA of the CDR3: TGTGCCAGCTGCTCAGGGGGATCCTACGAGCGGTACTTC. As protein: CASCSGGSYERYF.

This clonotype was counted at least ten times. The chain joins TRBV27 to TRBJ1-5; no clear D gene. The germline V gene encodes CDR1 MNHEY and CDR2 SMNVEV (reference sequence). The CDR3 contains 14 residues. Trimming took off 3 bases at V and 4 bases at J, with 10 bases between the two ends. The CDR3 DNA reads TGTGCCAGCAGTTTGACGGGGAATAATCAGCCCCAGCATTTT. It is translated as CASSLTGNNQPQHF.

The chain recombines TRBV20-1 with TRBJ2-7; D may be TRBD1 (7 bases). The germline V and J ends were trimmed by 6 bases and 6 bases, with 21 bases remaining between them. The germline CDR1 and CDR2 sequences are DFQATT and SNEGSKA (reference sequence). This CDR3 contains 14 residues. The CDR3 coding sequence is TGCAGTGCAACTTATCCAGGGGGGAGCTTCGAGCAGTACTTC. Protein product: CSATYPGGSFEQYF.

This clonotype has ten or more counts. The chain links TRBV6-5 to TRBJ2-7; 12 nucleotides match TRBD1. V lost 5 bases to trimming and J lost 2 bases; unmatched junction nucleotides: 7. Germline lookup yields CDR1 MNHEY and CDR2 SVGAGI. CDR3 length: 16 residues. The DNA of the CDR3 is TGTGCCAGCAGTCACGGAGGGACAGGGGGCGCCTACGAGCAGTACTTC. Protein sequence: CASSHGGTGGAYEQYF.

The gene calls are TRBV29-1 and TRBJ1-1, with D possibly matching TRBD1 (5 bases). The CDR3 spans 12 residues. The V end was cut by 6 bases, the J end by 1 base, with 9 bases between. The germline gives CDR1 SQVTM, CDR2 ANQGSEA. Here the CDR3 DNA reads TGCAGCGTCCAAGGACAGAACACTGAAGCTTTCTTT. Translation: CSVQGQNTEAFF.

This clonotype was counted at least ten times. The V gene is TRBV12-3 or TRBV12-4, the J gene TRBJ1-2; 7 bases agree with TRBD1. V lost 3 bases to trimming and J lost 2 bases; unmatched junction nucleotides: 6. The CDR3 has 15 residues. The CDR3 sequence: CASSFPTGTNYGYTF. The CDR3 region has the DNA TGTGCCAGCAGTTTCCCGACAGGGACAAACTATGGCTACACCTTC.

This clonotype appeared many times. This may stem from a read error, because a much larger clone lies one nucleotide away. The V and J genes are TRBV6-1 and TRBJ1-1; maybe TRBD1 (5 bases). The CDR3 is 14 residues long. CDR1 MNHNS and CDR2 SASEGT come from the germline V gene. V was cut by 6 bases and J by 1 base, with 12 bases left in between. CDR3 nucleotide sequence: TGTGCCAGCAGAAAGCCAAGGGGGAACACTGAAGCTTTCTTT. Protein sequence: CASRKPRGNTEAFF.

The V gene is TRBV12-5, the J gene TRBJ2-5; D gene uncertain. CDR3 size: 13 residues. Germline CDR1 and CDR2: LGHNT and FRNRAP. Trimming took off 5 bases at V and 3 bases at J, with 10 bases between the two ends. This CDR3 reads CASGPYEEETQYF. In nucleotides, the CDR3 is TGTGCTAGTGGTCCCTACGAGGAAGAGACCCAGTACTTC. Full variable domain (missing parts from reference TRBV12-5 and TRBJ2-5): DARVTQTPRHKVTEMGQEVTMRCQPILGHNTVFWYRQTMMQGLELLAYFRNRAPLDDSGMPKDRFSAEMPDATLATLKIQPSEPRDSAVYFCASGPYEEETQYFGPGTRLLVL.

In its sample, this clonotype was seen many times. The chain carries TRBV7-9 and TRBJ1-5; 8 bases are shared with TRBD1. This CDR3 has 14 residues. CDR1 and CDR2 (germline): SEHNR, FQNEAQ (reference sequence). Trimming took 5 bases from V and 7 from J; bases not matched to a gene: 7. For the CDR3, the DNA is TGTGCCAGCAGCGCCGGGACAGGCACCCAGCCCCAGCATTTT. The encoded protein is CASSAGTGTQPQHF.

The chain links TRBV12-3 or TRBV12-4 to TRBJ1-1; a possible D gene is TRBD1 (6 bases). Trimming removed 0 bases at V and 4 bases at J, with 18 bases between. The CDR3 is 17 amino acids. The CDR3 DNA is TGTGCCAGCAGTTTAGCGAGGGGGGTTGGGGTAAGCACTGAAGCTTTCTTT. Its translation: CASSLARGVGVSTEAFF.

This clonotype was recorded at least ten times. The chain employs TRBV4-1 and TRBJ1-2, with no clear D. The CDR3 consists of 14 residues. Germline values: CDR1 MGHRA, CDR2 YSYEKL. V gave up 0 bases and J gave up 1 base, with 6 bases separating them. CDR3 DNA: TGCGCCAGCAGCCAAGATCAGCGTAACTATGGCTACACCTTC. Translating it yields CASSQDQRNYGYTF.

This chain joins TRBV3-1 and TRBJ2-4; 8 nucleotides line up with TRBD2. The CDR3 extends over 15 amino acids. Germline V lookup: CDR1 LGHDT, CDR2 YNNKEL (reference sequence). J was trimmed by 5 bases and V by 1 base; bases with no gene match: 4. CDR3 protein: CASSQVSGGQNIQYF. In nucleotides, the CDR3 is TGTGCCAGCAGCCAAGTGAGCGGGGGCCAAAACATTCAGTACTTC.

This clonotype was seen ten or more times. V is TRBV5-1 and J is TRBJ2-5; maybe TRBD2 (5 bases). CDR3 length: 13 residues. Trimming stripped 0 bases from V and 7 bases from J, with 10 bases between. Germline V gives CDR1 SGHRS, CDR2 YFSETQ. The CDR3 DNA sequence: TGCGCCAGCAGCTTGGGTCCCGCGGGGACCCAGTACTTC. Translation gives CASSLGPAGTQYF.

The genes are TRBV4-1 and TRBJ1-2; 7 bases match TRBD1. Germline CDR1 and CDR2: MGHRA and YSYEKL. This CDR3 contains 17 residues. V shed 1 base and J 3 bases; nucleotides not matched to a gene: 11. The CDR3 protein is CASSQGRGGDLYYGYTF. In DNA, the CDR3 is TGCGCCAGCAGCCAAGGGCGAGGGGGCGATCTGTACTATGGCTACACCTTC.

In its sample, this clonotype was seen many times. CDR3 sequence: CASSYSPTGGNTEAFF. In nucleotides, the CDR3 is TGTGCCAGCAGTTACTCCCCGACAGGGGGGAACACTGAAGCTTTCTTT. The genes are TRBV6-5 and TRBJ1-1; 9 positions match TRBD1. The length of the CDR3 is 16 residues. The junction had 3 bases not matched to a gene; V was cut back by 0 bases and J by 1 base. Germline V gene sequence: CDR1 MNHEY, CDR2 SVGAGI.

V is TRBV29-1 and J is TRBJ2-5; 7 bases map to TRBD1. This CDR3 is 15 amino acids long. Germline assignment: CDR1 SQVTM and CDR2 ANQGSEA. With V trimmed by 5 bases and J by 5 bases, 14 bases remained unmatched. DNA of the CDR3: TGCAGCGTTAAGAGCGGCAGGGGGAGTGGGGAGACCCAGTACTTC. Residues: CSVKSGRGSGETQYF.

The chain carries TRBV20-1 and TRBJ2-5, with 13 bases identical to TRBD2. J was trimmed by 6 bases and V by 7 bases; bases with no gene match: 8. From germline, CDR1 is DFQATT and CDR2 SNEGSKA (reference sequence). The CDR3 covers 14 residues. As DNA, the CDR3 is TGCAGTGTTATACTAGCGGGAGGGAGGAAGACCCAGTACTTC. This sequence encodes CSVILAGGRKTQYF.

This clonotype was picked up a small number of times. This chain connects TRBV5-1 to TRBJ2-5; D unclear. Germline-derived CDR1 and CDR2 are SGHRS and YFSETQ. The CDR3 totals 13 residues. Trimming removed 4 bases at V and 1 base at J, with 8 bases between. The CDR3 protein is CASSREIQETQYF. CDR3 nucleotides: TGCGCCAGCAGCAGAGAAATCCAAGAGACCCAGTACTTC.

The V gene is TRBV20-1, the J gene TRBJ1-2; D not resolved. Trimming took 6 bases from V and 2 from J, leaving 13 bases between them. This CDR3 is built from 13 residues. Looked up from germline, CDR1 is DFQATT and CDR2 is SNEGSKA (reference sequence). The CDR3 spells CSAQPRINYGYTF. The CDR3 bases are TGCAGTGCGCAGCCTCGGATAAACTATGGCTACACCTTC.

The chain combines TRBV12-3 or TRBV12-4 with TRBJ1-2; maybe TRBD1 (6 bases). Trimming took off 4 bases at V and 11 bases at J, with 20 bases between the two ends. The CDR3 runs to 14 residues. CDR3 loop: CASSYLIRGSGYTF. In nucleotides, the CDR3 is TGTGCCAGCAGTTACCTCATCAGGGGTAGTGGTTACACCTTC.

Details on this clonotype: This is likely a read error, given that the CDR3 carries no conserved phenylalanine or tryptophan at its end. CDR3 bases: TGTGCCAGCAGTGAGAGCTCGGGGATGAACACTGAAGCTTTCTAT. Residues: CASSESSGMNTEAFY. The chain joins TRBV6-1 to TRBJ1-1; D gene unclear. CDR3 length equals 15 residues. V was clipped by 3 bases and J by 0 bases, with 11 bases between them. Looked up from germline, CDR1 is MNHNS and CDR2 is SASEGT.

At least ten counts were recorded for this clonotype. The chain uses TRBV9 and TRBJ2-7; D gene uncertain. Trimming took 4 bases from V and 3 from J, leaving 8 bases between them. Germline-derived CDR1 and CDR2 are SGDLS and YYNGEE. The CDR3 runs to 12 residues. The CDR3 protein is CASSPDFYEQYF. The DNA of the CDR3 is TGTGCCAGCAGCCCCGACTTCTACGAGCAGTACTTC.

J is TRBJ2-2 and V is TRBV6-1, with 7 nucleotides matching TRBD2. The CDR3 has 15 amino acids. The trim removed 6 bases at V and 5 bases at J, leaving 9 bases unmatched. Germline V gives CDR1 MNHNS, CDR2 SASEGT. This chain's CDR3 is CASRSSGARTGELFF. The CDR3, as DNA: TGTGCCAGCAGATCAAGCGGGGCGCGGACCGGGGAGCTGTTTTTT.

This clonotype was seen many times. This chain links TRBV25-1 with TRBJ2-2; maybe TRBD2 (6 bases). Germline values: CDR1 MGHDK, CDR2 SYGVNS. The CDR3 has 15 amino acids. V was clipped by 4 bases and J by 2 bases, with 11 bases between them. CDR3 sequence: CASSVAGTNTGELFF. The CDR3 DNA is TGTGCCAGCAGTGTGGCGGGGACCAACACCGGGGAGCTGTTTTTT. Supplemented by reference TRBV25-1 and TRBJ2-2, the full variable domain reads EADIYQTPRYLVIGTGKKITLECSQTMGHDKMYWYQQDPGMELHLIHYSYGVNSTEKGDLSSESTVSRIRTEHFPLTLESARPSHTSQYLCASSVAGTNTGELFFGEGSRLTVL.